A single T cell receptor beta chain is shown here with its context. Its antigen remains unknown. A read error may be the cause here, since a much bigger clone is one base away. This CDR3 comprises 14 residues. From germline, CDR1 is KGHSH and CDR2 LQKENI. TCRdb independently ran MiXCR on the 5' RACE reads; one entry per CDR3 protein. The sample lists about 9,000 distinct CDR3 sequences; 2% to 2.5% were seen once. The data belong to a study of beta chain bispecific antibodies for T cell cancers. Study in general: Jurkat cells expressed TRBV12-3; HPB-ALL cells expressed TRBV5-5. Study-level findings and limits: Normal T cells contributed less of the targeted TRBV signal than the leukemia cells did.

T cells were expanded from blood mononuclear cells for about three days with anti-CD3 OKT3 or CD3/CD28 beads. IL-2 (roughly 90 IU/ml) and IL-7 (roughly 5 ng/ml) supported the T cell cultures. This clonotype was sampled from a human donor in good health. Some clones in this sample may be carry-over from other donors' samples. Sequencing used T cells from a healthy donor cultured with Jurkat leukemia cells, obtained from a culture containing an anti-CD19 bispecific antibody. The V gene is TRBV18, the J gene TRBJ1-2; D uncertain. For the CDR3, the DNA is TGTGTCAGCTCACCGGAGTCGGACTTCTATGGCTACACCTTC. Protein sequence: CVSSPESDFYGYTF. The full variable domain, completed using reference TRBV18 and TRBJ1-2, is NAGVMQNPRHLVRRRGQEARLRCSPMKGHSHVYWYRQLPEEGLKFMVYLQKENIIDESGMPKERFSAEFPKEGPSILRIQQVVRGDSAAYFCVSSPESDFYGYTFGSGTRLTVV.